Presented here are 9 T cell receptor beta chains from one specimen sequenced in a study of type 1 regulatory T cells. One entry per CDR3 protein results from TCRdb running MiXCR on the reads. The sample includes fewer than 75,000 distinct CDR3 sequences, roughly 49% of them seen just once. These receptors are not linked to any known antigen. The sample taken for sequencing was cultured non-Tr1 T cells, either the whole culture or a sorted T cell fraction (not recorded which). All receptors derive from a human donor in good health.

V usage is TRBV20-1 and J usage is TRBJ2-7, with 12 bases that match TRBD2. Germline CDR1 is DFQATT and CDR2 is SNEGSKA (reference sequence). This CDR3 spans 15 amino acids. V dropped 0 bases and J dropped 4; count of bases not matched to a gene: 4. The CDR3 here is CSARDPSGGAYEQYF. For the CDR3, the DNA is TGCAGTGCTAGAGATCCTAGCGGGGGGGCATACGAGCAGTACTTC.

V and J are TRBV20-1 and TRBJ1-4; the D is unclear. This CDR3 spans 15 amino acids. Trimming cost V 1 base and J 0 bases, with 9 bases left between them. Looked up from germline, CDR1 is DFQATT and CDR2 is SNEGSKA (reference sequence). Here the CDR3 DNA reads TGCAGTGCTAGAGGGGCGGAGGCAACTAATGAAAAACTGTTTTTT. Amino acid sequence: CSARGAEATNEKLFF.

Many counts were recorded for this clonotype. The V gene is TRBV20-1, the J gene TRBJ1-1; tentatively, D is TRBD1 (5 bases). Trimming left V 3 bases short and J 3 bases short, with 14 bases between. Germline CDR1 DFQATT, CDR2 SNEGSKA (reference sequence). The CDR3 extends over 14 amino acids. CDR3 sequence: CSASSQGSDTEAFF. The CDR3 DNA sequence: TGCAGTGCTAGTTCCCAGGGATCTGACACTGAAGCTTTCTTT.

The gene calls are TRBV18 and TRBJ1-1; D is uncertain. CDR3 length equals 14 residues. Trimming removed 0 bases at V and 4 bases at J, with 9 bases between. Germline V gene sequence: CDR1 KGHSH, CDR2 LQKENI. CDR3 DNA: TGTGCCAGCTCACCACCTTCCCTAAGCACTGAAGCTTTCTTT. Translated, it gives CASSPPSLSTEAFF.

In its sample, this clonotype was seen a few times. The chain combines TRBV6-1 with TRBJ2-2; no reliable D call. V was shortened by 11 bases and J by 5 bases, with 9 bases between the two germline ends. This CDR3 has 11 amino acids. CDR1 and CDR2 (germline): MNHNS, SASEGT. DNA for the CDR3: TGTGCCGGTAGGGAAACCGGGGAGCTGTTTTTT. Protein sequence: CAGRETGELFF.

The rearrangement uses TRBV7-2 and TRBJ1-5; D is uncertain. The CDR3 is made up of 14 amino acids. CDR1 SGHTA and CDR2 FQGNSA come from the germline V gene. With 5 bases removed from V and 5 bases from J, the gap between germline ends came to 13 bases. In DNA form, the CDR3 reads TGTGCCAGCAGCCTCTCGTGGGTGTATCAGCCCCAGCATTTT. Its translation is CASSLSWVYQPQHF.

This chain joins TRBV5-4 and TRBJ2-7; TRBD2 aligns across 14 bases. CDR1 is SGHNT and CDR2 is YYREEE in the germline V gene (reference sequence). The CDR3 consists of 16 residues. V lost 4 bases to trimming and J lost 3 bases; unmatched junction nucleotides: 6. CDR3 DNA sequence: TGTGCCAGCAGCCCCGGCGGACTAGCGGGGGGCTACGAGCAGTACTTC. This encodes CASSPGGLAGGYEQYF.

This clonotype has only a few counts. The V and J genes are TRBV12-3 or TRBV12-4 and TRBJ2-3; a weak D match, TRBD2 (6 bases). Trimming removed 5 bases at V and 5 bases at J, with 23 bases between. The CDR3 length is 17 residues. This CDR3 is CASSPERGFGSRDTQYF. The CDR3, as DNA: TGTGCCAGCAGTCCAGAACGGGGGTTTGGGTCCAGAGATACGCAGTATTTT.

This clonotype was counted a single time. V and J are TRBV11-3 and TRBJ2-1; 8 positions agree with TRBD2. The CDR3 consists of 14 residues. Germline CDR1 is SGHNT and CDR2 is YENEEA. Losses at the gene ends were 1 base for V and 4 bases for J; bases not matched to a gene: 0. Written as DNA, the CDR3 is TGTGCCAGCAGCTTAGCGGGGGGGTACAATGAGCAGTTCTTC. This translates into CASSLAGGYNEQFF.